The source of this T cell receptor (beta chain) is a study of cytomegalovirus exposure and HLA in healthy donors. General study results and limits: Segments of the TCR beta V type were, in most cases, productive about 90% or about 30% of the time in an earlier analysis.

This clone was seen a handful of times. Antigen: not known. 13 Jbeta primers and 60 Vbeta primers were used for the PCR. Produced via immunoSEQ multiplex PCR; TCRdb's table is partial and in-frame only. The repertoire holds some 190,000 clones, more than 65% seen once, with less than 2.5% in the top ten. The germline V gene encodes CDR1 ENHRY and CDR2 SYGVKD. The CDR3 has 14 residues. Trimming pared 4 bases from V and 5 bases from J, leaving 11 bases between. The sample comprised PBMCs. The gene calls are TRBV10-3 and TRBJ2-2; maybe TRBD2 (5 bases). The TCR sequence derives from a woman in her 30s in good health and CMV-seropositive. CDR3 region: CAISGLRGTGELFF. The CDR3, as DNA: TGTGCCATCAGTGGCCTACGAGGGACCGGGGAGCTGTTTTTT.